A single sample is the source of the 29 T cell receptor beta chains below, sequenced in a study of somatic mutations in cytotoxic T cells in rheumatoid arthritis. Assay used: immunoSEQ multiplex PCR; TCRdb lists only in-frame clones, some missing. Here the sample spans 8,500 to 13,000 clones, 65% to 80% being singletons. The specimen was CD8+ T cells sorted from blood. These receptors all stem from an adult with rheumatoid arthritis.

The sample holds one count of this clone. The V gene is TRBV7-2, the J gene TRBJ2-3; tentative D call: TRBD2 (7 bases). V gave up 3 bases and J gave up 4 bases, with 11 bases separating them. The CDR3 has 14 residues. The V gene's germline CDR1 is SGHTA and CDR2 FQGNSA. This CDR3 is CASSLGGPADTQYF. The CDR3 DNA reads TGTGCCAGCAGCTTGGGGGGGCCGGCAGATACGCAGTATTTT.

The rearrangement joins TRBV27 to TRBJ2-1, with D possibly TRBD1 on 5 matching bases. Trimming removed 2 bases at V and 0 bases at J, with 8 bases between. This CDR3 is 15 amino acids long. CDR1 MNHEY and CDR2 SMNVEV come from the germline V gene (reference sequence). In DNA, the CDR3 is TGTGCCAGCAGTTTAAGGACACCCTCCTACAATGAGCAGTTCTTC. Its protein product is CASSLRTPSYNEQFF.

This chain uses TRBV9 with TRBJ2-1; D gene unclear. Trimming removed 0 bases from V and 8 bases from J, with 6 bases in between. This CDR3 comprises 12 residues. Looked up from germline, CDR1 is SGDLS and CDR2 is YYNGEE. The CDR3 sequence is CASSVGVHEQFF. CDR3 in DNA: TGTGCCAGCAGCGTAGGGGTTCATGAGCAGTTCTTC.

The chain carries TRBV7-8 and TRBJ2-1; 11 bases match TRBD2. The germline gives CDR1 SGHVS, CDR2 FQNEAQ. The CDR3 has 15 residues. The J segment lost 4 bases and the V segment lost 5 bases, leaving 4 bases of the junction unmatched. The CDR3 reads CASSTRTSGYNEQFF. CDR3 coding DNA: TGTGCCAGCAGCACACGGACTAGCGGGTACAATGAGCAGTTCTTC.

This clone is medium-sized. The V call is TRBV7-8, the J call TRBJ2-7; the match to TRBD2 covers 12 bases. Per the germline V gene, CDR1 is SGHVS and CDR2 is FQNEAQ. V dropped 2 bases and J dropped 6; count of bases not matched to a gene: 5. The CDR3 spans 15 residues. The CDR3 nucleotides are TGTGCCAGCAGCTTACTACTAGCGGGGGGTGGCGAGCAGTACTTC. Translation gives CASSLLLAGGGEQYF.

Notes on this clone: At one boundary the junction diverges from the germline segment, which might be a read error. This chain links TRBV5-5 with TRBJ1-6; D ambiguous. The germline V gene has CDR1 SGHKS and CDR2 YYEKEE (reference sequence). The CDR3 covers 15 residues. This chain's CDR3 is CASSQEPGYNSPLHF. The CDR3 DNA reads TGCGCCAGCAGCCAAGAACCCGGGTATAATTCACCCCTCCACTTT.

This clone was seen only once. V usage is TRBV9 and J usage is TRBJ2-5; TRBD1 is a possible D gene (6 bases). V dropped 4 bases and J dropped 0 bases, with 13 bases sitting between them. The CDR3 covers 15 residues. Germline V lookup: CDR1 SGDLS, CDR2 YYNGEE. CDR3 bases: TGTGCCAGCAGCTTGAGGGGGTCCGACCAAGAGACCCAGTACTTC. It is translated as CASSLRGSDQETQYF.

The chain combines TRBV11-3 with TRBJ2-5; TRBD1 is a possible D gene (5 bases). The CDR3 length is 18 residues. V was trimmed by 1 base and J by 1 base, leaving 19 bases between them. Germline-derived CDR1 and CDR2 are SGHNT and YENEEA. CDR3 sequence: CASSLADIWSGFQETQYF. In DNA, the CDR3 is TGTGCCAGCAGCTTAGCGGACATCTGGTCTGGGTTCCAAGAGACCCAGTACTTC.

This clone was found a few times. The CDR3 bases are TGTGCCAGCAGAGGCGGTTCGCTCTCCGAGCAGTACTTC. It specifies CASRGGSLSEQYF. This chain connects TRBV27 to TRBJ2-7; D is unresolved. There are 13 residues in the CDR3. The V end lost 6 bases, the J end lost 6 bases, and 15 bases lay between the germline ends. CDR1 and CDR2 from the germline V gene are MNHEY and SMNVEV (reference sequence).

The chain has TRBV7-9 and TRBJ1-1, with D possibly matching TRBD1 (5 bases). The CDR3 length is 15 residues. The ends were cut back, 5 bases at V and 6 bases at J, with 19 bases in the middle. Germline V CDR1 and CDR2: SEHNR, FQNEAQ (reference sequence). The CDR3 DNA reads TGTGCCAGCAGCGCTGGGGGTGGGGCGAGGGCTGAAGCTTTCTTT. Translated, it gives CASSAGGGARAEAFF.

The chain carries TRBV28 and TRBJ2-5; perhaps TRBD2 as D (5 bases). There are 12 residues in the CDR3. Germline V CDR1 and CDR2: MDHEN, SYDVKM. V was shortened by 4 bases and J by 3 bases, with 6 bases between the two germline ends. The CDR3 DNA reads TGTGCCAGCAGTTCCGGGAAAGAGACCCAGTACTTC. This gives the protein CASSSGKETQYF.

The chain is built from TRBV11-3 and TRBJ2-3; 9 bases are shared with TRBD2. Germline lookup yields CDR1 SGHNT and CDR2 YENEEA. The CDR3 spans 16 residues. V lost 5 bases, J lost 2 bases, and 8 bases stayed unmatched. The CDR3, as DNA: TGTGCCAGCAGCCCAGCTAGCGGGGAGAACACAGATACGCAGTATTTT. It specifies CASSPASGENTDTQYF.

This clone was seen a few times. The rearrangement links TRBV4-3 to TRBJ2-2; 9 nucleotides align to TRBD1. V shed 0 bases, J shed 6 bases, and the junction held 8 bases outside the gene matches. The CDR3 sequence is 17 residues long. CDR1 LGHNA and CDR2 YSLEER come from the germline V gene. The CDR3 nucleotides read TGCGCCAGCAGCCAAGATTGGCGACAGGGGGGATCCGGGGAGCTGTTTTTT. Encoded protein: CASSQDWRQGGSGELFF.

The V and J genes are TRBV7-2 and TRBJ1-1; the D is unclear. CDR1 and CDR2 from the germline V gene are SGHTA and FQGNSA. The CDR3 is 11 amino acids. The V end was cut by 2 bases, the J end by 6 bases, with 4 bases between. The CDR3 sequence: CASSLSAEAFF. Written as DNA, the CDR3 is TGTGCCAGCAGCTTATCCGCTGAAGCTTTCTTT.

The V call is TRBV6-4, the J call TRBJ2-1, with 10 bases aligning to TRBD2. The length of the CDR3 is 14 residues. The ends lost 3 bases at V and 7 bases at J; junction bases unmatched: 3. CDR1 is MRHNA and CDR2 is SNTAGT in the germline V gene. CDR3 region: CASSDGSGGNEQFF. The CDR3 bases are TGTGCCAGCAGTGATGGTAGCGGGGGGAATGAGCAGTTCTTC.

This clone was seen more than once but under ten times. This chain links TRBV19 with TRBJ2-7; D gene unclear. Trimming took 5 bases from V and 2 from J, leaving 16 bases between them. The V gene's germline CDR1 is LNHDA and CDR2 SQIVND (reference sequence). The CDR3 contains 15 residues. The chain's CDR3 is CASSLTSGVAYEQYF. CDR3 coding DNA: TGTGCCAGTAGTTTAACCTCGGGCGTCGCCTACGAGCAGTACTTC.

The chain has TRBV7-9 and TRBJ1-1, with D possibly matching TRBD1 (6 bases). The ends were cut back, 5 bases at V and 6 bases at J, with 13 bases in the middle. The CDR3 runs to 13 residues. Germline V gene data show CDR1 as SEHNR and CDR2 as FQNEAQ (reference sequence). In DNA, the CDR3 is TGTGCCAGCAGCCCCGGGGGGGCGGCTGAAGCTTTCTTT. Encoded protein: CASSPGGAAEAFF.

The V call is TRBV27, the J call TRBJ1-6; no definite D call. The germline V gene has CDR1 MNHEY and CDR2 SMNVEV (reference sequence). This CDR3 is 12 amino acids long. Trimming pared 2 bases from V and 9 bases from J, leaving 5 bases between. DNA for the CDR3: TGTGCCAGCAGTTTAGGTGGTTCACCCCTCCACTTT. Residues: CASSLGGSPLHF.

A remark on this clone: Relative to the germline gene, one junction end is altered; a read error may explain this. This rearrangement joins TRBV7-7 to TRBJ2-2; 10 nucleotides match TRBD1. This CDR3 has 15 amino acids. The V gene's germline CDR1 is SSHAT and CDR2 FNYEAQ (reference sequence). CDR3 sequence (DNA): TGTGCTAGCAGCTCACGGACAGGGGGTATTGGGGAGCTGTTTTTT. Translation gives CASSSRTGGIGELFF.

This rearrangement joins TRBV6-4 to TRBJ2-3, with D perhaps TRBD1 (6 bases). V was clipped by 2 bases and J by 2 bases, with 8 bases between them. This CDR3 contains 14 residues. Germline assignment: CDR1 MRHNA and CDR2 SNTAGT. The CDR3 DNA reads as TGTGCCAGCAGTGACGCAGGGGACACAGATACGCAGTATTTT. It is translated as CASSDAGDTDTQYF.

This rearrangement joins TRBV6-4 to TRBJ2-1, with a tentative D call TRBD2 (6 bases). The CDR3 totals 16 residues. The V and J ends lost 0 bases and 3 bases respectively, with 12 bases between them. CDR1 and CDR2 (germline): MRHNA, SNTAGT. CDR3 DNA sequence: TGTGCCAGCAGTGACTCGATCGGGGGAGACTACAATGAGCAGTTCTTC. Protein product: CASSDSIGGDYNEQFF.

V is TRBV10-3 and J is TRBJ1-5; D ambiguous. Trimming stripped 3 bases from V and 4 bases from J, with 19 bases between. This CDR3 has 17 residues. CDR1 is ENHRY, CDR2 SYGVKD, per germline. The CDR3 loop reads CAISEVSARQSNQPQHF. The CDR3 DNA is TGTGCCATCAGTGAAGTTTCGGCCCGGCAGTCAAATCAGCCCCAGCATTTT.

The CDR3: CASGLVGGFGNTIYF. CDR3 DNA sequence: TGTGCTAGTGGTTTGGTGGGGGGGTTCGGAAACACCATATATTTT. V is TRBV12-5 and J is TRBJ1-3; weak D call: TRBD1 (5 bases). Looked up from germline, CDR1 is LGHNT and CDR2 is FRNRAP. Between the trimmed V and J ends, which lost 0 bases and 4 bases, there was a span of 10 bases. This CDR3 region has 15 residues.

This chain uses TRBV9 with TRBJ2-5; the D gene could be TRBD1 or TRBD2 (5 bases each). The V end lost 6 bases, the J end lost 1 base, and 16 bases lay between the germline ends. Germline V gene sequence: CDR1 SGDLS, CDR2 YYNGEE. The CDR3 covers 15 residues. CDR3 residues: CASTPGLGPQETQYF. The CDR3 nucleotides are TGTGCCAGCACCCCCGGGCTGGGACCCCAAGAGACCCAGTACTTC. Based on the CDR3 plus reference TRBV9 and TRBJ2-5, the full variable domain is DSGVTQTPKHLITATGQRVTLRCSPRSGDLSVYWYQQSLDQGLQFLIQYYNGEERAKGNILERFSAQQFPDLHSELNLSSLELGDSALYFCASTPGLGPQETQYFGPGTRLLVL.

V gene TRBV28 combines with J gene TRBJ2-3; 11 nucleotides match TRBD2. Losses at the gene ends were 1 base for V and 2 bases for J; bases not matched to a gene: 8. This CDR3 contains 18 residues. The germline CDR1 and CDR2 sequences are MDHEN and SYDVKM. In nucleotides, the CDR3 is TGTGCCAGCAGTTTATTCGGCCCTAGCGGGGGGTACACAGATACGCAGTATTTT. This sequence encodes CASSLFGPSGGYTDTQYF.

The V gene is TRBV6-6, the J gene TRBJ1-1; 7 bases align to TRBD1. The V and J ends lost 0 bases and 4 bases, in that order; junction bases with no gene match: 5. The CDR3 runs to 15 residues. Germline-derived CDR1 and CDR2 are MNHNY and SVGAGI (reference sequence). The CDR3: CASSYSGDSSTEAFF. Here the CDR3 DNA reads TGTGCCAGCAGTTACTCGGGGGACAGCAGCACTGAAGCTTTCTTT.

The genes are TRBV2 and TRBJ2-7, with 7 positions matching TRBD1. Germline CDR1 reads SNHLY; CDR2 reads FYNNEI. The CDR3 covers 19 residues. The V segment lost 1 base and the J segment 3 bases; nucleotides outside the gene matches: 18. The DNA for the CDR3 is TGTGCCAGCAGTGAAGATACCCTCAGGGGGATGACCGGCATCTACGAGCAGTACTTC. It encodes CASSEDTLRGMTGIYEQYF.

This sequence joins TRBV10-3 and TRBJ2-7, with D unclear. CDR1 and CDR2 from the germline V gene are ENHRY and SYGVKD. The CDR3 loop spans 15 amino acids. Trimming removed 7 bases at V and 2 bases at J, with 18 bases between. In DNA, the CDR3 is TGTGCCATCACCGAAGGTCCCGCGGTGACCTACGAGCAGTACTTC. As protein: CAITEGPAVTYEQYF.

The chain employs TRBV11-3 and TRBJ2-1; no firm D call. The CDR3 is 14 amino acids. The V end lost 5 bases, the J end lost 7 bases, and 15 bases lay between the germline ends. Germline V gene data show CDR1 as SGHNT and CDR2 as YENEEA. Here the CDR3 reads CASSQTLGGNEQFF. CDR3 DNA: TGTGCCAGCAGCCAGACGTTAGGTGGGAATGAGCAGTTCTTC.